This T cell receptor (beta chain) stems from a study of cytomegalovirus exposure and HLA in healthy donors. The V gene's germline CDR1 is SNHLY and CDR2 FYNNEI. The CDR3 has 18 residues. The ends lost 7 bases at V and 6 bases at J; junction bases unmatched: 15. Both 60 Vbeta primers and 13 Jbeta primers went into the PCR. Assay: immunoSEQ multiplex PCR; the TCRdb copy retains only in-frame clones and omits some. The sample holds about 130,000 clones, 80% to 90% seen once. Donors consisted of healthy bone marrow donors. General study points: Common viral pathogens seemed, in a later analysis, to connect with several of the most significant clusters.

A word on this clone: Antigen specificity is unknown.

The sequenced material came from PBMCs. The chain uses TRBV2 and TRBJ2-3; TRBD2 matches at 14 bases. The receptor was isolated from a woman between 40 and 55 years old in good health and CMV-seropositive. CDR3 bases: TGTGCCAGCACCCGGACTAGCGGGAGGAGTGTTATTGTGGATACGCAGTATTTT. It is translated as CASTRTSGRSVIVDTQYF.